This paragraph reports one T cell receptor (beta chain). The data were taken from a study of blood T cell repertoires in COVID-19. Study summary: Collection of acute and convalescent COVID-19 samples took place in the United States, Italy and Spain. PBMCs, B-cell-depleted T cells, or T cells were the source of the cDNA or gDNA that made up the material.

The authors' processing: Using reference gene primer amplification, nucleated cell counts were estimated. TCRdb's copy holds only in-frame clones and misses some; the assay was immunoSEQ multiplex PCR. That table is the source of V, J and clone size, and D and trimming were worked out from the DNA. This table holds 150,000 or so clones, 80% to 90% found once. Sequenced material: peripheral blood. The receptor was isolated from a man in his sixties with active or convalescent COVID-19.

This CDR3 is CASSLGTGSNSPLHF. In nucleotides, the CDR3 is TGTGCCAGCAGTTTGGGGACAGGGAGCAATTCACCCCTCCACTTT. The rearrangement joins TRBV28 to TRBJ1-6; 9 bases fit TRBD1. This CDR3 region has 15 residues. The V gene's germline CDR1 is MDHEN and CDR2 SYDVKM. The ends lost 3 bases at V and 7 bases at J; junction bases unmatched: 4.